This T cell receptor (beta chain) stems from a study of naive and memory T cell subsets. Broader study findings: TCR counts from RNA may reflect activation-linked expression changes. Naive and memory repertoire findings lacked a ground truth for validation.

With regard to this clonotype: Antigen unknown.

Two oligonucleotides, mixed equimolar, formed the beta constant-region primer covering TRBC1 and TRBC2. One entry per CDR3 protein results from TCRdb running MiXCR on the UMI-ligation and nested PCR reads. Found here are 130,000 to 150,000 distinct CDR3 sequences, over 15% of them singletons; the top ten hold about 0.14%. This CDR3 region has 13 residues. The germline gives CDR1 SNHLY, CDR2 FYNNEI. V was trimmed by 6 bases and J by 12 bases, leaving 17 bases between them. The chain uses TRBV2 and TRBJ1-4, with D unclear. The sequence was collected from a human donor in good health. The sample taken for sequencing was naive CD4+ T cells from blood. CDR3 sequence reads: CASSHPKVGQLFF. As DNA, the CDR3 is TGTGCCAGCAGCCACCCCAAGGTCGGGCAACTGTTTTTT. Combining the CDR3 with reference TRBV2 and TRBJ1-4 gives the whole variable domain EPEVTQTPSHQVTQMGQEVILRCVPISNHLYFYWYRQILGQKVEFLVSFYNNEISEKSEIFDDQFSVERPDGSNFTLKIRSTKLEDSAMYFCASSHPKVGQLFFGSGTQLSVL.